This T cell receptor (beta chain) was captured by sequencing in a study of blood T cell repertoires in COVID-19 (dated by TCRdb to about 2020). Regarding the complete study: The collaborator samples originated in the United States, Italy and Spain and spanned the acute and convalescent phases of COVID-19. The prospective study material was composed of cDNA or gDNA derived from T cells, B-cell-depleted T cells, or PBMCs. Deeply sampled blood TCRbeta repertoires from subjects exposed to, actively infected with, or recovered from COVID-19 were included in the dataset. The repertoires were released in a freely available public database meant as a resource for research on the immune response to SARS-CoV-2. The samples were drawn from two sources: the first 160 participants of the ongoing ImmuneRACE study, and some 1,300 subjects contributed by 6 global collaborators. Nearly every sample came with metadata listing a de-identified subject ID, COVID-19 status, age in years and sex. Where HLA class I and class II types were available, the types were taken from metadata supplied by the sample provider, not from assay-based typing.

In the prospective study, participants were about 18 to 90 years old, resided in 20 to 30 geographic areas of the United States, and were enrolled through a virtual design. In the prospective study, participants were assigned to cohorts based on the clinical history participants reported in a screening survey and a study questionnaire. ImmuneRACE Cohort 3 recovered participants were defined by two consecutive negative NP/OP PCR tests, healthcare professional clearance, or symptom resolution. Each participant in the prospective study had whole blood, serum and a nasopharyngeal or oropharyngeal swab collected by mobile phlebotomists. Prospective study participants could optionally give additional blood draws and questionnaires over a 2-month period. Prospective study blood samples were shipped either frozen or at room temperature before DNA extraction. Trimming removed 7 bases from V and 2 bases from J, leaving 15 bases between the germline ends. Reading from cysteine to phenylalanine, the CDR3 counts 15 amino acids. CDR3 DNA is the only sequence kept; it has 45 bases, read in frame from the first base. The germline V gene supplies CDR1 MNHEY and CDR2 SVGAGI.

Comments on this clone: Its antigen is not yet known. Base quality data are lacking; no much larger clone is found one base away.

Paper-wide results and their limitations: The amount of clinical and demographic metadata varied by source and participant and was provided uncurated.

TCRbeta CDR3 regions were amplified from genomic DNA by means of the immunoSEQ Assay, a bias-controlled multiplex PCR. The authors processed their data as follows. Within the assay, amplification of reference gene primers was used to estimate how many nucleated cells each sample contained. To quantify the absolute abundance of each unique TCRbeta CDR3 rearrangement, sequence reads were collapsed and filtered. For each sample, productive Simpson clonality was calculated by taking the square root of Simpson's diversity index across productive rearrangements. In its TCRdb copy, this immuneACCESS table keeps in-frame sequences only and misses some clones. Where compared with another copy, unresolved V genes explain less than half of these, and the others have no known cause. That table furnishes V, J and clone size, whereas the DNA furnished D and trimming. The sample data list 150,000 to 200,000 clones, and 80% of these were observed just once. Of the sample, 4.5% to 7.5% is held by the ten largest clones.

Source material: PBMCs or T cells enriched from blood (not recorded which). The chain was built from TRBV6-5 and TRBJ2-1, with TRBD1 as a weak D call on 6 bases. The TCR originated in a man in his forties who had recovered from COVID-19. This receptor carries the CDR3 CASTRIQGPYNEQFF. The nucleotide sequence reads TGTGCCAGCACCCGGATCCAGGGGCCCTACAATGAGCAGTTCTTC.